Listed below are T cell receptor beta chains from one sample, sequenced in a study of cytomegalovirus exposure and HLA in healthy donors. Only in-frame clones appear in the TCRdb table, and some are missing; sequencing was by immunoSEQ multiplex PCR. The sample includes over 75,000 clones, about three quarters of them seen just once. Material: PBMCs. These receptors were taken from a man aged 35-49 years in good health and CMV-seropositive. The CDR3 runs from the conserved cysteine through the conserved F or W. D genes are given only for firm matches. Size tells how often a clone was seen (once, few, many) or the class of an expanded clone, and some rows leave it out.

>-|TRBD2|TRBJ2-5|TRBV29-1
TGCAGCGTTGAGCGGGGGGCCGGAGAGACCCAGTACTTC
CSVERGAGETQYF
>-|TRBD1|TRBJ1-1|TRBV10-1
TGCGCCAGCAGTGAGTCCGACAGGGGTGGGGCTTTCTTT
CASSESDRGGAFF
>few|-|TRBJ2-7|TRBV15
TGTGCCACCAGCAGAGATCGGACAGTTTCGAGCTCCTACGAGCAGTACTTC
CATSRDRTVSSSYEQYF
>-|TRBD1|TRBJ1-4|TRBV2
TGTGCCAGCAGTGAAGGAGGGGGCAACGAAAAACTGTTTTTT
CASSEGGGNEKLFF
>-|-|TRBJ2-7|TRBV5-4
TGTGCCAGCAGCTTGGGCGGGGCTGACAACGAGCAGTACTTC
CASSLGGADNEQYF
>-|-|TRBJ2-6|TRBV18
TGTGCCAGCTCACCAGCAATTGGGCCCTCTGGGGCCAACGTCCTGACTTTC
CASSPAIGPSGANVLTF
>few|TRBD1|TRBJ2-2|TRBV11-2
TGTGCCAGCAGCTTCACAGGACAGGGGGCTTCCGGGGAGCTGTTTTTT
CASSFTGQGASGELFF
>-|-|TRBJ2-7|TRBV7-9
TGTGCCAGCAGCTTAGAAGGTAGGAGGGAGCAGTACTTC
CASSLEGRREQYF
>-|-|TRBJ2-5|TRBV18
TGTGCCAGCTCACCACCTACACAAGAGACCCAGTACTTC
CASSPPTQETQYF
>-|-|TRBJ1-5|TRBV19
TGTGCCAGTAGTTCGGGGGGCAATCAGCCCCAGCATTTT
CASSSGGNQPQHF
>-|-|TRBJ1-2|TRBV6-5
TGTGCCAGCAGTTACTTACAGGGTGTTAGTGGCTACACCTTC
CASSYLQGVSGYTF
>-|TRBD1|TRBJ1-5|TRBV12-5
TGTGCTAGTGGTTTTCGGGACAGTTGGAATCAGCCCCAGCATTTT
CASGFRDSWNQPQHF
>-|TRBD2|TRBJ2-1|TRBV4-2
TGTGCCAGCAGCCAAGATCCGATTAGCGGGTCCTCCTACAATGAGCAGTTCTTC
CASSQDPISGSSYNEQFF
>many|TRBD2|TRBJ2-3|TRBV5-6
TGTGCCAGCAGCGTGACTAGCGGGGTGGCAGATACGCAGTATTTT
CASSVTSGVADTQYF
>-|TRBD1|TRBJ1-2|TRBV27
TGTGCCAGCAGTCTGGTAGGGACAGGGCCTGGTATTGGCTACACCTTC
CASSLVGTGPGIGYTF
>-|-|TRBJ1-4|TRBV5-1
TGCGCCAGCAGCAAGAGGGATAATGAAAAACTGTTTTTT
CASSKRDNEKLFF
>-|TRBD2|TRBJ2-1|TRBV7-2
TGTGCCCTCCAGACTAGCGGGATTGGTGAGCAGTTCTTC
CALQTSGIGEQFF
>-|-|TRBJ1-3|TRBV7-9
TGTGCCAGCAGCTTAGGAGACAGTGGAAACACCATATATTTT
CASSLGDSGNTIYF
>-|-|TRBJ1-2|TRBV25-1
TGTGCCAGCAGTGATCAGGGGTATGGCTACACCTTC
CASSDQGYGYTF
>-|TRBD2|TRBJ2-1|TRBV6-1
TGTGCCAGCATACGAGCGGGAGGGTCCTACAATGAGCAGTTCTTC
CASIRAGGSYNEQFF
>-|TRBD2|TRBJ2-1|TRBV7-3
TGTGCCAGCAGCTTAATAGCTAGCGGGGGGGCAAATGAGCAGTTCTTC
CASSLIASGGANEQFF
>-|-|TRBJ1-3|TRBV5-8
TGTGCCAGCAGCTTGGCTTTCAGGGTCAACACCATATATTTT
CASSLAFRVNTIYF
>-|-|TRBJ1-2|TRBV5-4
TGTGCCAGCAGCGGCGGGGGTGGACCCTATGGCTACACCTTC
CASSGGGGPYGYTF
>-|TRBD1|TRBJ2-7|TRBV18
TGTGCCAGCTCACCACAGCGGACAGGCTACGAGCAGTACTTC
CASSPQRTGYEQYF
>-|-|TRBJ2-7|TRBV18
TGTGCCAGCTCACCACCCGGAGTAGCGAGAACCTACGAGCAGTACTTC
CASSPPGVARTYEQYF
>once|TRBD1|TRBJ1-6|TRBV18
TGTGCCAGCTCACAAGACAGGGCGAGTTCACCCCTCCACTTT
CASSQDRASSPLHF
>-|TRBD2|TRBJ2-1|TRBV18
TGTGCCAGCTCGCCCCCCCTAGCGGGAGGGCAAGGGGAGCAGTTCTTC
CASSPPLAGGQGEQFF
>-|TRBD1|TRBJ2-2|TRBV4-1
TGCGCCAGCAGCCAAGCACAGGGGTCTGACACCGGGGAGCTGTTTTTT
CASSQAQGSDTGELFF
>-|-|TRBJ1-2|TRBV28
TGTGCCAGCAGTTTAAGTTCCAGGGTTGGGAGCTACACCTTC
CASSLSSRVGSYTF
>-|TRBD1|TRBJ1-1|TRBV7-9
TGTGCCAGCAGCTCCAGGGGGCTTGCGAACACTGAAGCTTTCTTT
CASSSRGLANTEAFF
>-|-|TRBJ1-1|TRBV5-1
TGCGCCAGCAGCTTGAGGCCAGGGGATAGTGGCACTGAAGCTTTCTTT
CASSLRPGDSGTEAFF
>-|TRBD2|TRBJ2-1|TRBV4-1
TGCGCCAGCAGGCGCTCGCTTCTAGCGGGGGGAGATGAGCAGTTCTTC
CASRRSLLAGGDEQFF